These 18 T cell receptor beta chains were all obtained from the same sample, sequenced in a study of blood T cell repertoires in COVID-19. TCRdb keeps only in-frame clones here, not all; method: immunoSEQ multiplex PCR. The sample holds 150,000 to 200,000 clones, about four fifths seen once. Material for sequencing was PBMCs or T cells enriched from blood (not recorded which). These receptors were taken from a man aged 45-60 years who had recovered from COVID-19.

V gene TRBV4-2 combines with J gene TRBJ1-2; possible D gene TRBD1, 6 bases. Between the trimmed V and J ends, which lost 0 bases and 7 bases, there was a span of 12 bases. The germline V gene has CDR1 LGHNA and CDR2 YNFKEQ. This CDR3 is 14 amino acids long. CDR3 sequence reads: CASSQDRGIGGYTF. The CDR3, as DNA: TGTGCCAGCAGCCAAGATAGGGGGATTGGTGGCTACACCTTC.

This sequence joins TRBV7-2 and TRBJ1-3; 12 bases match TRBD1. From germline, CDR1 is SGHTA and CDR2 FQGNSA. After removal of 5 bases from V and 6 bases from J, the junction contained 5 bases not matched to a gene. CDR3 size: 15 residues. CDR3 region: CASSRDRGLENTIYF. The DNA of the CDR3 is TGTGCCAGCAGCCGGGACAGGGGGCTAGAAAACACCATATATTTT.

The gene calls are TRBV7-9 and TRBJ2-5, with 8 bases matching TRBD1. CDR1 is SEHNR, CDR2 FQNEAQ, per germline (reference sequence). The CDR3 extends over 14 amino acids. The trim removed 5 bases at V and 5 bases at J, leaving 7 bases unmatched. CDR3 sequence reads: CASSDRTGTETQYF. In DNA form, the CDR3 reads TGTGCCAGCAGCGACCGGACAGGGACGGAGACCCAGTACTTC.

The J gene is TRBJ1-5, the V gene TRBV2, with D unresolved. Trimming left V 1 base short and J 1 base short, with 5 bases between. The V gene's germline CDR1 is SNHLY and CDR2 FYNNEI. The CDR3 covers 14 residues. CDR3 DNA sequence: TGTGCCAGCAGTGAAGACGGGAGCAATCAGCCCCAGCATTTT. Protein sequence: CASSEDGSNQPQHF.

This chain uses TRBV9 with TRBJ1-6; D perhaps matches TRBD1 (5 bases). This CDR3 has 13 residues. The V gene's germline CDR1 is SGDLS and CDR2 YYNGEE. V was cut by 0 bases and J by 7 bases, with 5 bases left in between. The DNA for the CDR3 is TGTGCCAGCAGCGTAGCAGGGAATTCACCCCTCCACTTT. It is translated as CASSVAGNSPLHF.

V is TRBV5-1 and J is TRBJ2-7, with 11 nucleotides matching TRBD2. This CDR3 is built from 16 residues. Germline V CDR1 and CDR2: SGHRS, YFSETQ. Trimming at V came to 4 bases and at J to 3 bases, leaving 9 bases not matched to a gene. CDR3 DNA: TGCGCCAGCAGCCTGGGAGAGACTAGCGGGGTCTACGAGCAGTACTTC. It is translated as CASSLGETSGVYEQYF.

This clone appeared once. The V call is TRBV6-1, the J call TRBJ1-6, with TRBD1 as a possible D gene (6 bases). The V and J ends lost 1 base and 7 bases respectively, with 17 bases between them. CDR3 length equals 17 residues. Looked up from germline, CDR1 is MNHNS and CDR2 is SASEGT. The CDR3 sequence is CASSEGWGRGGNSPLHF. The DNA of the CDR3 is TGTGCCAGCAGTGAAGGCTGGGGACGTGGGGGCAATTCACCCCTCCACTTT.

This chain links TRBV6-5 with TRBJ2-1, with 12 bases identical to TRBD1. CDR1 and CDR2 (germline): MNHEY, SVGAGI. The CDR3 spans 15 residues. The V segment lost 6 bases and the J segment 7 bases; nucleotides outside the gene matches: 7. The CDR3 protein is CASSTGQGAFNEQFF. CDR3 bases: TGTGCCAGCAGCACGGGACAGGGGGCCTTTAATGAGCAGTTCTTC.

The genes are TRBV3-1 (or the pseudogene TRBV3-2) and TRBJ2-2; 11 nucleotides match TRBD2. Per germline, CDR1 LGHDT and CDR2 YNNKEL (reference sequence). The CDR3 is made up of 17 amino acids. V lost 5 bases and J lost 5; bases outside the gene matches: 10. CDR3 loop: CASSDRGLAVYTGELFF. CDR3 DNA sequence: TGTGCCAGCAGCGATCGGGGACTAGCGGTTTATACCGGGGAGCTGTTTTTT.

V usage is TRBV4-2 and J usage is TRBJ2-7; 13 bases fit TRBD2. The CDR3 has 18 residues. Germline CDR1 reads LGHNA; CDR2 reads YNFKEQ. V was clipped by 1 base and J by 2 bases; unmatched bases: 8. This CDR3 is CASSQGSAGLAGTYEQYF. The CDR3 DNA sequence: TGTGCCAGCAGCCAAGGAAGCGCGGGACTAGCGGGGACCTACGAGCAGTACTTC.

The chain is built from TRBV27 and TRBJ2-2, with 7 bases aligning to TRBD1. Germline V gene data show CDR1 as MNHEY and CDR2 as SMNVEV (reference sequence). V trimming: 5 bases; J trimming: 5 bases; junction bases outside the gene matches: 5. This CDR3 has 14 amino acids. The CDR3 DNA is TGTGCCAGCAGTCCCCCCAGGGGGACCGGGGAGCTGTTTTTT. Its translation is CASSPPRGTGELFF.

The V gene is TRBV5-1, the J gene TRBJ1-5; D may be TRBD1 (6 bases). CDR1 is SGHRS, CDR2 YFSETQ, per germline. V lost 4 bases to trimming and J lost 0 bases, with 14 bases between them. The CDR3 spans 16 residues. In DNA form, the CDR3 reads TGCGCCAGCAGCCCGACGACAGGAGATAGCAATCAGCCCCAGCATTTT. Translated: CASSPTTGDSNQPQHF.

The chain links TRBV11-2 to TRBJ1-5; D uncertain. Germline loops: CDR1 SGHAT, CDR2 FQNNGV. The CDR3 has 14 residues. Between the trimmed V and J ends, which lost 0 bases and 1 base, there was a span of 4 bases. The CDR3 sequence: CASSLDSSNQPQHF. CDR3 DNA: TGTGCCAGCAGCTTAGATTCAAGCAATCAGCCCCAGCATTTT.

The genes are TRBV10-3 and TRBJ1-1; weak D call: TRBD1 (5 bases). The V gene's germline CDR1 is ENHRY and CDR2 SYGVKD. The CDR3 consists of 18 residues. Trimming shortened V by 6 bases and J by 2 bases, and 25 bases separated the two germline ends. The CDR3 sequence is CAIRTVVGGELKNTEAFF. The CDR3 DNA reads as TGTGCCATCAGGACGGTGGTTGGGGGGGAGTTGAAAAACACTGAAGCTTTCTTT.

The gene calls are TRBV19 and TRBJ1-1, with unresolved D. Germline V gene sequence: CDR1 LNHDA, CDR2 SQIVND (reference sequence). V lost 2 bases and J lost 4, with 20 bases in between. The CDR3 is 17 residues long. CDR3 residues: CASSILQAALRGTEAFF. The CDR3 DNA sequence: TGTGCCAGTAGTATACTTCAGGCTGCGTTACGTGGCACTGAAGCTTTCTTT.

This clone has only a few counts. The CDR3 here is CASSPGIYEQYF. In DNA, the CDR3 is TGTGCCAGCAGCCCCGGGATCTACGAGCAGTACTTC. V and J are TRBV7-8 and TRBJ2-7; a possible D gene is TRBD2 (5 bases). Trimming shortened V by 5 bases and J by 3 bases, and 8 bases separated the two germline ends. The CDR3 extends over 12 amino acids. CDR1 is SGHVS, CDR2 FQNEAQ, per germline.

The genes are TRBV5-6 and TRBJ1-2; 9 bases align to TRBD1. The CDR3 is made up of 14 amino acids. The trim removed 3 bases at V and 7 bases at J, leaving 7 bases unmatched. The germline gives CDR1 SGHDT, CDR2 YYEEEE. The CDR3 region has the DNA TGTGCCAGCAGCTGGGGGGACAGGGCAAGTGGCTACACCTTC. This gives the protein CASSWGDRASGYTF.

This sequence joins TRBV5-1 and TRBJ2-2, with a weak D call TRBD2 (5 bases). The V end lost 2 bases, the J end lost 2 bases, and 10 bases lay between the germline ends. The germline V gene encodes CDR1 SGHRS and CDR2 YFSETQ. This CDR3 contains 15 residues. This chain's CDR3 is CASSFQRINTGELFF. As DNA, the CDR3 is TGCGCCAGCAGCTTCCAGCGGATTAACACCGGGGAGCTGTTTTTT.